Following are 24 T cell receptor beta chains from one sample sequenced in a study of early stage breast cancer tumors. TCRdb's table, derived via immunoSEQ multiplex PCR, lists solely in-frame clones and lacks some. The sample lists about 72,000 clones; under 85% were seen once. The source material was blood. The receptors here all came from a person in their sixties with breast cancer.

This chain joins TRBV18 and TRBJ2-5; a possible D gene is TRBD1 (6 bases). Per the germline V gene, CDR1 is KGHSH and CDR2 is LQKENI. The CDR3 runs to 14 residues. The V gene lost 3 bases and the J gene lost 4 bases, with 12 bases spanning the gap. CDR3 nucleotides: TGTGCCAGCTCACCCGTTCAGGGGCGAGAGACCCAGTACTTC. It specifies CASSPVQGRETQYF.

As DNA, the CDR3 is TGTGCCAGCAGCTTTGGGGAGAGCTCCTACAATGAGCAGTTCTTC. It encodes CASSFGESSYNEQFF. The V and J genes are TRBV5-4 and TRBJ2-1; TRBD2 might be the D (5 bases). The CDR3 is 15 residues long. The germline V gene encodes CDR1 SGHNT and CDR2 YYREEE (reference sequence). Trimming removed 2 bases from V and 0 bases from J, with 9 bases in between. Full variable domain (missing parts from reference TRBV5-4 and TRBJ2-1): ETGVTQSPTHLIKTRGQQVTLRCSSQSGHNTVSWYQQALGQGPQFIFQYYREEENGRGNFPPRFSGLQFPNYSSELNVNALELDDSALYLCASSFGESSYNEQFFGPGTRLTVL.

This clone was seen once. The chain is built from TRBV30 and TRBJ1-1; D gene ambiguous. The CDR3 totals 12 residues. Trimming took 5 bases from V and 4 from J, leaving 11 bases between them. The germline V gene encodes CDR1 GTSNPN and CDR2 SVGIG (reference sequence). In nucleotides, the CDR3 is TGTGCCTGGTCGGGTGAAGGCACTGAAGCTTTCTTT. This gives the protein CAWSGEGTEAFF.

The chain recombines TRBV5-1 with TRBJ1-1, with a weak D call TRBD1 (5 bases). Germline V gene lookup returns CDR1 SGHRS and CDR2 YFSETQ. This CDR3 is built from 13 residues. V lost 2 bases to trimming and J lost 2 bases, with 7 bases between them. CDR3 residues: CASSFGGNTEAFF. The DNA for the CDR3 is TGCGCCAGCAGCTTTGGGGGAAACACTGAAGCTTTCTTT.

The V call is TRBV7-9, the J call TRBJ1-4; D call uncertain. Between the trimmed V and J ends, which lost 1 base and 1 base, there was a span of 16 bases. The germline V gene has CDR1 SEHNR and CDR2 FQNEAQ (reference sequence). The CDR3 contains 18 residues. CDR3 amino acids: CASSLVSGLQRTNEKLFF. CDR3 in DNA: TGTGCCAGCAGCTTAGTCTCGGGTTTGCAGCGAACTAATGAAAAACTGTTTTTT. The full variable domain, with the rest looked up from reference TRBV7-9 and TRBJ1-4, is DTGVSQNPRHKITKRGQNVTFRCDPISEHNRLYWYRQTLGQGPEFLTYFQNEAQLEKSRLLSDRFSAERPKGSFSTLEIQRTEQGDSAMYLCASSLVSGLQRTNEKLFFGSGTQLSVL.

The chain has TRBV27 and TRBJ1-1; 10 bases are a match to TRBD1. CDR3 length: 15 amino acids. Germline loops: CDR1 MNHEY, CDR2 SMNVEV (reference sequence). V shed 6 bases, J shed 1 base, and the junction held 5 bases outside the gene matches. The CDR3 protein is CASRPWDRGNTEAFF. Written as DNA, the CDR3 is TGTGCCAGCAGACCCTGGGACAGGGGGAACACTGAAGCTTTCTTT.

The chain has TRBV13 and TRBJ2-3, with TRBD2 matching 9 bases. The CDR3 is 17 residues long. Per germline, CDR1 PRHDT and CDR2 FYEKMQ (reference sequence). After removal of 2 bases from V and 1 base from J, the junction contained 7 bases not matched to a gene. The CDR3 DNA reads as TGTGCCAGCAGCTTACTTTTAACTAGCGGGCGCACAGATACGCAGTATTTT. This encodes CASSLLLTSGRTDTQYF.

The rearrangement joins TRBV4-2 to TRBJ2-2; tentative D call: TRBD2 (5 bases). V was clipped by 1 base and J by 1 base, with 10 bases between them. This CDR3 has 16 residues. Germline CDR1 LGHNA, CDR2 YNFKEQ. The CDR3 protein is CASSQAASRNTGELFF. DNA for the CDR3: TGTGCCAGCAGCCAAGCGGCTAGCCGGAACACCGGGGAGCTGTTTTTT.

The chain couples TRBV2 to TRBJ2-1; D not certain. Germline CDR1 SNHLY, CDR2 FYNNEI. The CDR3 runs to 12 residues. V was trimmed by 6 bases and J by 10 bases, leaving 13 bases between them. Here the CDR3 DNA reads TGTGCCAGCAGCGAAAACGCCGTAGAGCAGTTCTTC. As protein: CASSENAVEQFF.

This clone has a handful of counts. The chain joins TRBV29-1 to TRBJ1-1; D gene ambiguous. The ends were cut back, 5 bases at V and 0 bases at J, with 10 bases in the middle. CDR3 length equals 13 residues. In germline, CDR1 is SQVTM, CDR2 ANQGSEA. In nucleotides, the CDR3 is TGCAGCGTTTTATCCCCCATGAACACTGAAGCTTTCTTT. It yields the protein CSVLSPMNTEAFF.

This clone was observed a handful of times. The chain is built from TRBV10-3 and TRBJ1-5; D perhaps matches TRBD1 (5 bases). The V end lost 2 bases, the J end lost 3 bases, and 8 bases lay between the germline ends. CDR1 ENHRY and CDR2 SYGVKD come from the germline V gene. CDR3 length: 14 residues. CDR3 amino acids: CAISEDRSNQPQHF. The CDR3 bases are TGTGCCATCAGTGAGGACAGATCCAATCAGCCCCAGCATTTT.

The V call is TRBV5-5, the J call TRBJ2-1; maybe TRBD2 (6 bases). Germline V CDR1 and CDR2: SGHKS, YYEKEE (reference sequence). Trimming took off 0 bases at V and 9 bases at J, with 16 bases between the two ends. This CDR3 has 15 amino acids. This chain's CDR3 is CASSLGPPGVSEQFF. CDR3 DNA: TGTGCCAGCAGCTTGGGTCCCCCGGGGGTGAGTGAGCAGTTCTTC.

Only a few counts were recorded for this clone. The chain recombines TRBV10-2 with TRBJ1-4; a possible D gene is TRBD1 (6 bases). V was trimmed by 7 bases and J by 7 bases, leaving 10 bases between them. The CDR3 length is 12 residues. From germline, CDR1 is WSHSY and CDR2 SAAADI. The CDR3 nucleotides are TGCGCCAGCACGCTCAGGGGTGAAAAACTGTTTTTT. Translating gives CASTLRGEKLFF.

The gene calls are TRBV27 and TRBJ1-3; D unclear. Trimming cost V 5 bases and J 0 bases, with 11 bases left between them. Germline V gene data show CDR1 as MNHEY and CDR2 as SMNVEV (reference sequence). The CDR3 runs 15 residues. This chain's CDR3 is CASSNRFTSGNTIYF. Here the CDR3 DNA reads TGTGCCAGCAGTAATCGGTTCACCTCTGGAAACACCATATATTTT.

The J gene is TRBJ1-5, the V gene TRBV5-1; the D gene is possibly TRBD1 (6 bases). The germline V gene encodes CDR1 SGHRS and CDR2 YFSETQ. This CDR3 is built from 14 residues. V dropped 4 bases and J dropped 4 bases, with 12 bases sitting between them. The CDR3 DNA reads TGCGCCAGCAGCCTTACAGGGACTAATCAGCCCCAGCATTTT. Translation: CASSLTGTNQPQHF.

This chain links TRBV11-3 with TRBJ2-5, with no clear D. Trimming shortened V by 2 bases and J by 5 bases, and 9 bases separated the two germline ends. Germline CDR1 SGHNT, CDR2 YENEEA. This CDR3 spans 13 amino acids. This CDR3 is CASSLQVGETQYF. As DNA, the CDR3 is TGTGCCAGCAGCTTACAGGTGGGGGAGACCCAGTACTTC.

V usage is TRBV7-9 and J usage is TRBJ2-3; D not resolved. Germline assignment: CDR1 SEHNR and CDR2 FQNEAQ (reference sequence). The CDR3 totals 17 residues. V was clipped by 5 bases and J by 0 bases, with 18 bases between them. In DNA, the CDR3 is TGTGCCAGCAGCCAGGACCGTTTCTCAGGTAGCACAGATACGCAGTATTTT. Translating gives CASSQDRFSGSTDTQYF.

In this sample, this clone turned up once. The genes are TRBV6-5 and TRBJ2-7; D is possibly TRBD1 (6 bases). CDR3 length: 12 amino acids. Trimming left V 6 bases short and J 3 bases short, with 9 bases between. CDR1 and CDR2 (germline): MNHEY, SVGAGI. CDR3 protein: CASSRDIYEQYF. The CDR3 region has the DNA TGTGCCAGCAGCCGGGACATCTACGAGCAGTACTTC.

The chain couples TRBV11-2 to TRBJ2-7; D is unclear. The length of the CDR3 is 12 residues. The V end was cut by 2 bases, the J end by 1 base, with 3 bases between. Germline loops: CDR1 SGHAT, CDR2 FQNNGV. The CDR3 reads CASSLRSYEQYF. The CDR3 DNA sequence: TGTGCCAGCAGCTTAAGGTCCTACGAGCAGTACTTC.

This rearrangement joins TRBV13 to TRBJ2-7, with 7 bases matching TRBD1. The CDR3 has 14 residues. Germline V gene data show CDR1 as PRHDT and CDR2 as FYEKMQ (reference sequence). J gave up 3 bases and V 3 bases, and 5 bases lay outside the gene matches. CDR3 in amino acids: CASSFRGQFYEQYF. The CDR3 nucleotides are TGTGCCAGCAGCTTCAGGGGACAGTTCTACGAGCAGTACTTC.

This clone was seen a single time. V and J are TRBV29-1 and TRBJ2-5, with D hard to call. The V gene's germline CDR1 is SQVTM and CDR2 ANQGSEA. Trimming left V 3 bases short and J 2 bases short, with 10 bases between. The CDR3 consists of 13 residues. CDR3 nucleotide sequence: TGCAGCGTTGATCACGGAGCACAAGAGACCCAGTACTTC. It codes for CSVDHGAQETQYF. The complete variable domain, with remaining parts taken from reference TRBV29-1 and TRBJ2-5, reads SAVISQKPSRDICQRGTSLTIQCQVDSQVTMMFWYRQQPGQSLTLIATANQGSEATYESGFVIDKFPISRPNLTFSTLTVSNMSPEDSSIYLCSVDHGAQETQYFGPGTRLLVL.

This clone was counted between two and nine times. The V call is TRBV6-6, the J call TRBJ1-2; the match to TRBD1 covers 9 bases. Germline trimming cut 2 bases from V and 7 bases from J; bases unmatched to any gene: 8. The CDR3 is 15 residues long. Germline V gene sequence: CDR1 MNHNY, CDR2 SVGAGI (reference sequence). CDR3 sequence reads: CASSYPGTGMSGYTF. The CDR3 nucleotides are TGTGCCAGCAGTTACCCGGGGACAGGGATGAGTGGCTACACCTTC.

This clone was detected once. The chain combines TRBV27 with TRBJ2-4; weak D call: TRBD2 (6 bases). The CDR3 is 14 residues long. V was trimmed by 6 bases and J by 5 bases, leaving 14 bases between them. Germline-derived CDR1 and CDR2 are MNHEY and SMNVEV (reference sequence). In DNA, the CDR3 is TGTGCCAGCAGCCCTACCTGGGAGGAAAACATTCAGTACTTC. It yields the protein CASSPTWEENIQYF.

The chain employs TRBV7-8 and TRBJ1-4; D may be TRBD1 (5 bases). Trimming took off 3 bases at V and 8 bases at J, with 13 bases between the two ends. Germline V gives CDR1 SGHVS, CDR2 FQNEAQ. The CDR3 consists of 14 residues. The CDR3 coding sequence is TGTGCCAGCAGCTTTGGGAGGGGCGCGGAAAAACTGTTTTTT. Amino acids: CASSFGRGAEKLFF. The full variable domain, completed using reference TRBV7-8 and TRBJ1-4, is GAGVSQSPRYKVAKRGQDVALRCDPISGHVSLFWYQQALGQGPEFLTYFQNEAQLDKSGLPSDRFFAERPEGSVSTLKIQRTQQEDSAVYLCASSFGRGAEKLFFGSGTQLSVL.